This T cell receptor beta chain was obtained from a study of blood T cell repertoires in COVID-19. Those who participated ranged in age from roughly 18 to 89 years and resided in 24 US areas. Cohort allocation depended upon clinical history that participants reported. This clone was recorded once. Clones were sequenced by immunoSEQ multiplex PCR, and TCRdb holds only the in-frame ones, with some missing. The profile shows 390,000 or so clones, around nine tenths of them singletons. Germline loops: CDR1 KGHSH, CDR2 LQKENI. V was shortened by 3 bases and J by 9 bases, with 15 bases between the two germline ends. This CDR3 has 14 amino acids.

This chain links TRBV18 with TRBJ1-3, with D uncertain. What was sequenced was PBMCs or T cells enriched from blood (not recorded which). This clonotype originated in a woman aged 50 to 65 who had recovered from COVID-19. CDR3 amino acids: CASSPRAIGSTIYF. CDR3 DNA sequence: TGTGCCAGCTCACCCCGGGCAATTGGGAGCACCATATATTTT.